Following are 19 T cell receptor beta chains from one sample sequenced in a study of T-cell memory formation after mild COVID-19 (dated by TCRdb to about 2021). Library preparation was by 5' RACE. TCRdb names Illumina NovaSeq 6000 as the instrument used. In TCRdb, the public reads were trimmed at Q25 with fastp and aligned with MiXCR, with productive beta chains retained. Each entry merges the rows of one CDR3 protein and shows their most common DNA and genes. Here the sample has about 400,000 distinct CDR3 sequences; roughly 17% occur a single time. The biggest ten clones account for about 22% of the sample. The sequenced sample was PBMCs or a T cell subset sorted from them (not recorded which). The receptor source for this set is a young man who had mild COVID-19 (a few samples of this study predate the infection). The sample titles of this study are shuffled in the database, so cell type and time point are left out; the donor was told from shared clones.

V gene TRBV10-3 combines with J gene TRBJ2-3; unclear D gene. Germline V gene sequence: CDR1 ENHRY, CDR2 SYGVKD. The CDR3 spans 18 residues. Trimming removed 0 bases at V and 1 base at J, with 17 bases between. The CDR3 DNA follows: TGTGCCATCAGTGAGTCGCAGGAGCCGCCTCGGGGCACAGATACGCAGTATTTT. Translated: CAISESQEPPRGTDTQYF.

This clonotype has more than one count but fewer than ten. The CDR3 bases are TGTGCCAGCGGGTACAAGGGGGAAAGGAACTCACCCCTCCACTTT. It yields the protein CASGYKGERNSPLHF. The chain employs TRBV6-5 and TRBJ1-6; possibly TRBD1 for D (6 bases). The CDR3 length is 15 residues. V lost 8 bases and J 10 bases, leaving 21 bases between the germline ends. Germline loops: CDR1 MNHEY, CDR2 SVGAGI.

The chain uses TRBV2 and TRBJ2-7; the D call may be TRBD1 or TRBD2 (5 bases each). The CDR3 sequence is 11 residues long. Germline lookup yields CDR1 SNHLY and CDR2 FYNNEI. The ends were cut back, 4 bases at V and 12 bases at J, with 13 bases in the middle. The CDR3 spells CASSVITRGYF. CDR3 in DNA: TGTGCCAGCAGTGTTATCACGAGGGGGTACTTC.

The chain is built from TRBV4-1 and TRBJ1-2; perhaps TRBD1 as D (5 bases). The V end was cut by 0 bases, the J end by 5 bases, with 19 bases between. The CDR3 is made up of 17 amino acids. Per the germline V gene, CDR1 is MGHRA and CDR2 is YSYEKL. The chain's CDR3 is CASSQELVWGRGYGYTF. The CDR3 DNA follows: TGCGCCAGCAGCCAAGAACTGGTGTGGGGCCGGGGGTATGGCTACACCTTC.

This clonotype was observed a few times. This sequence joins TRBV27 and TRBJ1-2; 11 bases are a match to TRBD1. There are 15 residues in the CDR3. In germline, CDR1 is MNHEY, CDR2 SMNVEV (reference sequence). The junction had 10 bases not matched to a gene; V was cut back by 5 bases and J by 8 bases. The CDR3 loop reads CASSANGQGALGYTF. The DNA of the CDR3 is TGTGCCAGCAGTGCCAACGGACAGGGGGCGCTCGGCTACACCTTC.

The genes are TRBV24-1 and TRBJ2-3; TRBD2 might be the D (5 bases). The V gene lost 0 bases and the J gene lost 2 bases, with 11 bases spanning the gap. The CDR3 is 16 amino acids. Germline loops: CDR1 KGHDR, CDR2 SFDVKD. The CDR3 DNA follows: TGTGCCACCAGTGATTTGTCAGCGGAGCCCACAGATACGCAGTATTTT. The encoded protein is CATSDLSAEPTDTQYF.

The chain uses TRBV20-1 and TRBJ1-1; 7 positions agree with TRBD1. The ends lost 6 bases at V and 0 bases at J; junction bases unmatched: 7. Germline V lookup: CDR1 DFQATT, CDR2 SNEGSKA (reference sequence). This CDR3 spans 14 amino acids. This CDR3 reads CSARDSRMNTEAFF. In DNA, the CDR3 is TGCAGTGCAAGGGACAGCCGCATGAACACTGAAGCTTTCTTT.

This clonotype showed up just once. The genes are TRBV2 and TRBJ1-1; D not resolved. Germline V gene data show CDR1 as SNHLY and CDR2 as FYNNEI. The length of the CDR3 is 13 residues. Trimming took off 7 bases at V and 2 bases at J, with 11 bases between the two ends. The CDR3 DNA follows: TGTGCCAGCAAAATCGAGGAAAACACTGAAGCTTTCTTT. Amino acids: CASKIEENTEAFF.

The chain is built from TRBV7-3 and TRBJ2-7; 8 bases fit TRBD1. CDR1 and CDR2 from the germline V gene are SGHTA and FQGTGA. The V and J ends lost 4 bases and 5 bases, in that order; junction bases with no gene match: 7. This CDR3 comprises 14 residues. The CDR3 reads CASSWTGNKDEQYF. The CDR3 DNA reads TGTGCCAGCAGCTGGACAGGGAATAAGGACGAGCAGTACTTC. Together with reference TRBV7-3 and TRBJ2-7, the CDR3 gives the full variable domain: GAGVSQTPSNKVTEKGKYVELRCDPISGHTALYWYRQSLGQGPEFLIYFQGTGAADDSGLPNDRFFAVRPEGSVSTLKIQRTERGDSAVYLCASSWTGNKDEQYFGPGTRLTVT.

This clonotype was seen only a few times. This rearrangement joins TRBV6-5 to TRBJ1-1; weak D call: TRBD1 (5 bases). The V gene lost 2 bases and the J gene lost 7 bases, with 14 bases spanning the gap. Germline CDR1 is MNHEY and CDR2 is SVGAGI. CDR3 length equals 14 residues. In DNA form, the CDR3 reads TGTGCCAGCAGTTACGGCGGGGGGTTGGATGAAGCTTTCTTT. It specifies CASSYGGGLDEAFF.

Only a few counts were recorded for this clonotype. J is TRBJ1-3 and V is TRBV20-1, with no clear D. V lost 0 bases and J lost 7, with 7 bases in between. This CDR3 spans 12 amino acids. Germline CDR1 is DFQATT and CDR2 is SNEGSKA (reference sequence). For the CDR3, the DNA is TGCAGTGCTAGAGAAGGGCCGAACACCATATATTTT. It yields the protein CSAREGPNTIYF.

CDR3 amino acids: CASSFDSFTGNTIYF. The CDR3 bases are TGTGCCAGCAGTTTCGACAGCTTTACGGGGAACACCATATATTTT. This chain connects TRBV12-3 or TRBV12-4 to TRBJ1-3, with a weak D call TRBD1 (5 bases). The ends were cut back, 3 bases at V and 7 bases at J, with 16 bases in the middle. The CDR3 is made up of 15 amino acids.

This clonotype was seen more than once but under ten times. This chain connects TRBV27 to TRBJ2-5; no reliable D call. Germline CDR1 is MNHEY and CDR2 is SMNVEV (reference sequence). The CDR3 is made up of 13 amino acids. Trimming shortened V by 2 bases and J by 7 bases, and 11 bases separated the two germline ends. The CDR3 sequence: CASSLPPLRTQYF. The CDR3 DNA follows: TGTGCCAGCAGTTTACCACCCCTTCGGACCCAGTACTTC.

The chain employs TRBV21-1 and TRBJ1-1; the DNA was not compared with TRBD1, the D call given in the table. TRBV21-1 corresponds to a pseudogene. The CDR3 has 15 amino acids. The CDR3 reads CASSKGGVSYTEAFF. The CDR3 coding sequence is TGTGCCAGCAGCAAGGGGGGGGTTTCGTACACTGAAGCTTTCTTT.

This sequence joins TRBV18 and TRBJ2-3, with 7 bases identical to TRBD1. V lost 6 bases and J lost 9; bases outside the gene matches: 15. The CDR3 runs 15 residues. Per the germline V gene, CDR1 is KGHSH and CDR2 is LQKENI. In nucleotides, the CDR3 is TGTGCCAGCTCGGCCACAGGGGTGTCAACCCTAACGCAGTATTTT. It specifies CASSATGVSTLTQYF.

This clonotype came up a few times. The rearrangement uses TRBV7-9 and TRBJ1-2; D is undetermined. The CDR3 spans 14 residues. Germline V gene data show CDR1 as SEHNR and CDR2 as FQNEAQ (reference sequence). V was trimmed by 1 base and J by 5 bases, leaving 11 bases between them. The CDR3 is CASSLEAGTYGYTF. The CDR3 DNA reads TGTGCCAGCAGCTTAGAGGCAGGAACTTATGGCTACACCTTC.

V is TRBV6-2 or TRBV6-3 and J is TRBJ2-1, with D hard to call. This CDR3 contains 16 residues. The ends were cut back, 2 bases at V and 0 bases at J, with 11 bases in the middle. Germline values: CDR1 MNHEY, CDR2 SVGEGT. The CDR3 region has the DNA TGTGCCAGCAGTTACGGTCTAGGGTTCTCCTACAATGAGCAGTTCTTC. It codes for CASSYGLGFSYNEQFF.

There are a few counts of this clonotype. The V call is TRBV20-1, the J call TRBJ2-3, with D maybe TRBD2 (6 bases). CDR3 length: 14 amino acids. V was clipped by 5 bases and J by 2 bases, with 14 bases between them. The germline V gene encodes CDR1 DFQATT and CDR2 SNEGSKA (reference sequence). In DNA form, the CDR3 reads TGCAGTGCTCGGGGGACCGAGACCACAGATACGCAGTATTTT. As protein: CSARGTETTDTQYF.

As regards this clonotype: The junction and the germline gene differ at one end; a read error may be behind it. As DNA, the CDR3 is TGTGCCACCAGCAGAGATACGGGATCCTTCGAGCAGTACTTC. This codes for CATSRDTGSFEQYF. The chain links TRBV15 to TRBJ2-7; possible D gene TRBD2, 5 bases. The CDR3 has 14 residues. Germline V CDR1 and CDR2: LNHNV, YYDKDF (reference sequence). Based on the CDR3 plus reference TRBV15 and TRBJ2-7, the full variable domain is DAMVIQNPRYQVTQFGKPVTLSCSQTLNHNVMYWYQQKSSQAPKLLFHYYDKDFNNEADTPDNFQSRRPNTSFCFLDIRSPGLGDTAMYLCATSRDTGSFEQYFGPGTRLTVT.